A single sample gave rise to the 5 T cell receptor beta chains below, sequenced in a study of T cells in Graves' hyperthyroidism and ophthalmopathy. RNA transcripts were the template for amplifying TCR beta CDR3 regions. Carried out on the TCR CDR3, a first-round RT-PCR used the HTBI primer set. TCRdb re-derived calls from the multiplex PCR reads in MiXCR, one entry per CDR3 protein. The table records roughly 570,000 distinct CDR3 sequences, about 45% of them present only once. Sample: peripheral blood or thyroid tissue (not recorded which). The receptors originated from a woman under 30 with Graves' hyperthyroidism.

With regard to this clonotype: No conserved phenylalanine or tryptophan ends this CDR3, so it is likely a read error. The DNA is omitted, as the CDR3 cannot be located on it reliably, and the CDR3 follows TCRdb's listing. The rearrangement links TRBV24-1 to TRBJ2-7; the table's D call, TRBD1, was not checked against the DNA. A total of 9 residues make up the CDR3, ends included. Looked up from germline, CDR1 is KGHDR and CDR2 is SFDVKD. The CDR3: CATSDLRGA.

The chain links TRBV20-1 to TRBJ2-1, with TRBD2 identical over 7 bases. Germline lookup yields CDR1 DFQATT and CDR2 SNEGSKA (reference sequence). Trimming removed 5 bases from V and 6 bases from J; junction bases left unmatched: 10. This CDR3 has 14 amino acids. CDR3 sequence reads: CSAPPGLSPNEQFF. The CDR3 DNA reads as TGCAGTGCTCCTCCGGGACTATCCCCCAATGAGCAGTTCTTC.

This clonotype came up many times. The chain joins TRBV15 to TRBJ1-1, with TRBD1 identical over 7 bases. The CDR3 sequence is 17 residues long. CDR1 LNHNV and CDR2 YYDKDF come from the germline V gene (reference sequence). V trimming: 2 bases; J trimming: 5 bases; junction bases outside the gene matches: 14. The CDR3 loop reads CATSRLGTDRGSTEAFF. The CDR3 region has the DNA TGTGCCACCAGCAGACTGGGGACAGATCGTGGGAGTACTGAAGCTTTCTTT.

This clonotype was counted at least ten times. The chain couples TRBV11-2 to TRBJ2-7; 10 nucleotides line up with TRBD1. Germline V gene lookup returns CDR1 SGHAT and CDR2 FQNNGV. V trimming: 10 bases; J trimming: 3 bases; junction bases outside the gene matches: 6. The CDR3 length is 13 residues. As DNA, the CDR3 is TGTGCCACCGAAGGGACAGGGGACTACGAGCAGTACTTC. Its protein is CATEGTGDYEQYF.

V is TRBV24-1 and J is TRBJ2-5, with 8 bases lining up with TRBD1. The J segment lost 2 bases and the V segment lost 4 bases, leaving 5 bases of the junction unmatched. The germline V gene has CDR1 KGHDR and CDR2 SFDVKD. The CDR3 covers 15 residues. This CDR3 reads CATSDPRGPQETQYF. In DNA form, the CDR3 reads TGTGCCACCAGTGACCCCAGGGGGCCTCAAGAGACCCAGTACTTC.